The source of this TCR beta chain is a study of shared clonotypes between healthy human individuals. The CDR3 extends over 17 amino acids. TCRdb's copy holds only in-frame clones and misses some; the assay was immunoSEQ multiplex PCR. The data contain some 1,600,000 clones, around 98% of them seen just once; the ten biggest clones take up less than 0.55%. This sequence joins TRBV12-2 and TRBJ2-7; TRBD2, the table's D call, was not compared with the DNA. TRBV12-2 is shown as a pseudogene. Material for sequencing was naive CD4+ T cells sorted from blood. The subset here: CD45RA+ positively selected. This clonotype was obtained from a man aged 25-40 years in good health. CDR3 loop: CASRLGLAGAPTYEQYF. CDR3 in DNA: TGTGCAAGTCGCTTAGGGCTAGCGGGAGCTCCAACCTACGAGCAGTACTTC.